The TCR beta chain under discussion was sequenced for a study of blood T cell repertoires in COVID-19. Study as a whole: Italy, Spain and the United States were the sources of the convalescent and acute COVID-19 samples.

Original processing notes: Using reference gene primer amplification, nucleated cell counts were estimated. Profiling relied on immunoSEQ multiplex PCR, and the TCRdb table lists in-frame clones only, not all of them. For V, J and clone size, that table is used; D and trimming come from the DNA. The sample comprises roughly 230,000 clones, approximately 85% of which are singletons, and about 0.93% rests with the top ten. V gave up 4 bases and J gave up 6 bases, with 13 bases separating them. The CDR3 is 13 amino acids. Germline V lookup: CDR1 SGHTA, CDR2 FQGNSA. This clone turned up a few times. The clonotype comes from a man aged 40-55 years with acute or convalescent COVID-19. This chain links TRBV7-2 with TRBJ2-7; D is unclear. Sequences were obtained from peripheral blood. Here the CDR3 reads CASSSFLNFEQYF. The CDR3 DNA reads as TGTGCCAGCAGCTCATTCTTAAACTTCGAGCAGTACTTC.